This TCR beta chain was captured by sequencing in a study of T cell responses to AZD1222 COVID-19 vaccine. Study conclusions and caveats: Females made up more of the donors, who were largely white British, and clonal diversity may have come out too low. Reportedly, close to half of spike-specific TCRs are directed against unmutated variant regions. Rises in breadth and depth of Spike-specific TCRs came after two AZD1222 doses. Spike was spanned by vaccine-associated CD4 TCRs, with dominance at 160-218 and 743-854.

Worth noting for this clone: Its antigen is currently unknown.

The repertoire was sequenced with immunoSEQ multiplex PCR; TCRdb's copy has only in-frame clones and lacks some. The data show 130,000 to 150,000 clones, around nine tenths seen once. The receptor was isolated from an adult in good health. The sequencing here drew on peripheral blood, taken on day 0 of AZD1222 vaccination.

The CDR3 loop is CASSLSRWASGGHSTQYF. The CDR3 DNA follows: TGCGCCAGCAGCTTGAGTCGGTGGGCTAGCGGGGGCCATTCTACGCAGTATTTT. This chain uses TRBV5-1 with TRBJ2-3, with TRBD2 matching 10 bases. This CDR3 has 18 amino acids. The V and J ends lost 1 base and 8 bases, in that order; junction bases with no gene match: 16. Germline assignment: CDR1 SGHRS and CDR2 YFSETQ.